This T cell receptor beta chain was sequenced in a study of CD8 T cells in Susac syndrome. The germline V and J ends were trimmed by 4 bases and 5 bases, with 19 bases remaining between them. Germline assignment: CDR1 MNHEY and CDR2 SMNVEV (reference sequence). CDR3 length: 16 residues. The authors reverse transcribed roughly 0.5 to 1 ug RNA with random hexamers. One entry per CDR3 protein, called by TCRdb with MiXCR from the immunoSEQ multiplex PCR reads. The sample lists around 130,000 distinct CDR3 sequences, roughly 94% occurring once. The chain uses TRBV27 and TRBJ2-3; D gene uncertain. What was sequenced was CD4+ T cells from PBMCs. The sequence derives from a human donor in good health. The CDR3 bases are TGTGCCAGCAGTTCCCAGGCGTCCATCTTCGGAGATACGCAGTATTTT. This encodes CASSSQASIFGDTQYF.